The next 28 T cell receptor beta chains were all read from a single sample in a study of human T cells and chemical hapten exposure. Indicated time point: patch test 2, 6 weeks after DPC sensitization. Specified treatment: therapeutic diphenylcyclopropenone sensitization with weekly scalp DPC. Via MiXCR, TCRdb re-called the RACE reads, giving one row per CDR3 protein. The sample yields about 80,000 distinct CDR3 sequences, 11% seen once. The sequencing used whole blood, collected in connection with sensitization to the hapten diphenylcyclopropenone (DPC). These receptors originate from a young man with alopecia areata. Some clones in this sample may be carry-over from other donors' samples.

This clonotype appeared many times. The V call is TRBV7-6, the J call TRBJ1-2; D perhaps matches TRBD1 (5 bases). CDR1 and CDR2 from the germline V gene are SGHVS and FNYEAQ. This CDR3 is built from 15 residues. Trimming removed 0 bases from V and 8 bases from J, with 16 bases in between. The CDR3 DNA reads TGTGCCAGCAGCTTAGCGCGGGATGGGGCAAAGGGCTACACCTTC. Residues: CASSLARDGAKGYTF.

This clonotype was observed a handful of times. The V gene is TRBV19, the J gene TRBJ2-6, with no clear D. The CDR3 sequence is 15 residues long. CDR1 is LNHDA and CDR2 is SQIVND in the germline V gene (reference sequence). V lost 7 bases and J 0 bases, leaving 10 bases between the germline ends. The CDR3 protein is CASMSFRSGANVLTF. CDR3 nucleotides: TGTGCCAGTATGTCTTTCCGCTCTGGGGCCAACGTCCTGACTTTC. Drawing the rest from reference TRBV19 and TRBJ2-6, the complete variable domain is DGGITQSPKYLFRKEGQNVTLSCEQNLNHDAMYWYRQDPGQGLRLIYYSQIVNDFQKGDIAEGYSVSREKKESFPLTVTSAQKNPTAFYLCASMSFRSGANVLTFGAGSRLTVL.

The chain recombines TRBV5-1 with TRBJ1-1; D unclear. The CDR3 consists of 13 residues. CDR1 is SGHRS and CDR2 is YFSETQ in the germline V gene. The ends were cut back, 2 bases at V and 0 bases at J, with 5 bases in the middle. CDR3 in amino acids: CASSFVLNTEAFF. In DNA form, the CDR3 reads TGCGCCAGCAGCTTCGTACTGAACACTGAAGCTTTCTTT.

This clonotype has more than one count but fewer than ten. The V gene is TRBV6-5, the J gene TRBJ2-7, with 12 nucleotides matching TRBD1. J gave up 3 bases and V 5 bases, and 8 bases lay outside the gene matches. The CDR3 is made up of 16 amino acids. Germline V CDR1 and CDR2: MNHEY, SVGAGI. For the CDR3, the DNA is TGTGCCAGCAGTACTGGGACAGGGGGCTGGGTCTACGAGCAGTACTTC. It encodes CASSTGTGGWVYEQYF.

This chain links TRBV10-2 with TRBJ2-2, with D hard to call. Deletions cut 7 bases from V and 1 base from J, with 10 bases between. Germline CDR1 and CDR2: WSHSY and SAAADI. This CDR3 is built from 14 residues. The DNA for the CDR3 is TGCGCCAGCAAGTTAACGGTGAACACCGGGGAGCTGTTTTTT. It is translated as CASKLTVNTGELFF.

The chain is built from TRBV7-6 and TRBJ1-2; D remains ambiguous. This CDR3 has 14 residues. Between the trimmed V and J ends, which lost 4 bases and 8 bases, there was a span of 17 bases. Per germline, CDR1 SGHVS and CDR2 FNYEAQ. The CDR3 DNA reads TGTGCCAGCAGCTATGGGGATTGGGTGCGGGGCTACACCTTC. It is translated as CASSYGDWVRGYTF.

The V and J genes are TRBV6-5 and TRBJ2-3, with TRBD2 identical over 8 bases. CDR1 is MNHEY and CDR2 is SVGAGI in the germline V gene. V trimming: 0 bases; J trimming: 7 bases; junction bases outside the gene matches: 9. The length of the CDR3 is 16 residues. The DNA for the CDR3 is TGTGCCAGCAGTTACTCCCTACCGGGGGGGCAATATACGCAGTATTTT. Its protein is CASSYSLPGGQYTQYF.

In this sample, this clonotype turned up many times. V usage is TRBV18 and J usage is TRBJ2-1, with D tentatively TRBD1 (5 bases). Germline V gene lookup returns CDR1 KGHSH and CDR2 LQKENI. With 4 bases removed from V and 1 base from J, the gap between germline ends came to 8 bases. The length of the CDR3 is 14 residues. The CDR3: CASSLDSSYNEQFF. In DNA form, the CDR3 reads TGTGCCAGCTCACTCGACAGTTCCTACAATGAGCAGTTCTTC.

This clonotype was counted ten times or more. The rearrangement joins TRBV7-3 to TRBJ2-7, with D uncertain. Per germline, CDR1 SGHTA and CDR2 FQGTGA. This CDR3 has 13 residues. V lost 0 bases and J 6 bases, leaving 9 bases between the germline ends. This chain's CDR3 is CASSLTGFGEQYF. DNA of the CDR3: TGTGCCAGCAGCTTAACAGGCTTTGGCGAGCAGTACTTC.

The V call is TRBV5-4, the J call TRBJ2-7; 7 positions match TRBD2. This CDR3 comprises 15 residues. The ends lost 4 bases at V and 1 base at J; junction bases unmatched: 8. Germline values: CDR1 SGHNT, CDR2 YYREEE (reference sequence). This CDR3 reads CASSPAGRASYEQYV. In nucleotides, the CDR3 is TGTGCCAGCAGCCCAGCGGGGAGGGCGTCCTACGAGCAGTACGTC.

This clonotype was seen only a few times. The chain couples TRBV7-6 to TRBJ2-7; D is tentatively TRBD1 or TRBD2 (5 bases each). Trimming took off 1 base at V and 6 bases at J, with 13 bases between the two ends. The CDR3 runs 14 residues. Germline V lookup: CDR1 SGHVS, CDR2 FNYEAQ. This chain's CDR3 is CASSLVAGSGEQYF. The CDR3, as DNA: TGTGCCAGCAGCTTAGTGGCAGGGAGCGGCGAGCAGTACTTC. Variable domain in full (rest from reference TRBV7-6 and TRBJ2-7): GAGVSQSPRYKVTKRGQDVALRCDPISGHVSLYWYRQALGQGPEFLTYFNYEAQQDKSGLPNDRFSAERPEGSISTLTIQRTEQRDSAMYRCASSLVAGSGEQYFGPGTRLTVT.

This clonotype was seen a few times. The V gene is TRBV7-2, the J gene TRBJ2-7, with 10 nucleotides matching TRBD1. V lost 5 bases and J lost 4; bases outside the gene matches: 8. Per germline, CDR1 SGHTA and CDR2 FQGNSA. The CDR3 runs to 15 residues. CDR3 nucleotide sequence: TGTGCCAGCAGCCGACAGGGGGCTCTTTTGTACGAGCAGTACGTC. The encoded protein is CASSRQGALLYEQYV.

This clonotype has a count of ten or more. This chain joins TRBV12-3 or TRBV12-4 and TRBJ1-1; 8 nucleotides agree with TRBD1. This CDR3 has 15 residues. J was trimmed by 3 bases and V by 1 base; bases with no gene match: 4. CDR3 in amino acids: CASSLGGTGHTEAFF. The CDR3, as DNA: TGTGCCAGCAGTTTAGGCGGGACAGGTCACACTGAAGCTTTCTTT.

This clonotype has a handful of counts. J is TRBJ1-5 and V is TRBV6-6; D is perhaps TRBD1 (5 bases). V lost 10 bases to trimming and J lost 3 bases, with 16 bases between them. The V gene's germline CDR1 is MNHNY and CDR2 SVGAGI (reference sequence). CDR3 length equals 14 residues. CDR3 DNA sequence: TGTGCCACCTGCCAGACAGCCAACAATCAGCCCCAGCATTTT. Protein product: CATCQTANNQPQHF.

This clonotype was observed a single time. The chain uses TRBV29-1 and TRBJ2-3; 8 bases are a match to TRBD1. CDR1 SQVTM and CDR2 ANQGSEA come from the germline V gene. The CDR3 is 14 residues long. V lost 6 bases and J lost 2; bases outside the gene matches: 7. The CDR3 bases are TGCAGCGTCGAAAGGACAGGGAACACAGATACGCAGTATTTT. Its protein product is CSVERTGNTDTQYF.

This clonotype was recorded a few times. This chain connects TRBV9 to TRBJ1-1, with 7 nucleotides matching TRBD1. There are 13 residues in the CDR3. The junction had 5 bases not matched to a gene; V was cut back by 0 bases and J by 9 bases. Germline V CDR1 and CDR2: SGDLS, YYNGEE. The CDR3: CASSVEEGAKAFF. The CDR3 nucleotides read TGTGCCAGCAGCGTAGAGGAGGGGGCGAAAGCTTTCTTT.

This clonotype came up a few times. The chain employs TRBV11-2 and TRBJ2-7; D is ambiguous. CDR1 is SGHAT and CDR2 is FQNNGV in the germline V gene. The germline V and J ends were trimmed by 1 base and 0 bases, with 7 bases remaining between them. This CDR3 has 14 amino acids. Here the CDR3 DNA reads TGTGCCAGCAGCTTAGCGGTGGACTCCTACGAGCAGTACTTC. Its protein product is CASSLAVDSYEQYF.

The chain employs TRBV27 and TRBJ1-4; D gene unclear. Germline lookup yields CDR1 MNHEY and CDR2 SMNVEV (reference sequence). V lost 4 bases and J lost 4, with 7 bases in between. The CDR3 runs to 13 residues. This chain's CDR3 is CASSSIFNEKLFF. The CDR3, as DNA: TGTGCCAGCAGTTCCATTTTTAATGAAAAACTGTTTTTT.

This chain links TRBV19 with TRBJ1-1; D not certain. Trimming stripped 5 bases from V and 6 bases from J, with 13 bases between. The CDR3 is 13 residues long. Germline V gives CDR1 LNHDA, CDR2 SQIVND (reference sequence). CDR3 protein: CASSSQAAPEAFF. CDR3 bases: TGTGCCAGTAGTTCCCAAGCAGCTCCTGAAGCTTTCTTT.

In its sample, this clonotype was seen a few times. The chain links TRBV9 to TRBJ2-1; D is uncertain. The CDR3 is made up of 12 amino acids. Germline CDR1 is SGDLS and CDR2 is YYNGEE. Trimming cost V 3 bases and J 5 bases, with 6 bases left between them. CDR3 bases: TGTGCCAGCAGCGCTATGAACAATGAGCAGTTCTTC. Translation gives CASSAMNNEQFF. The full variable domain, with the rest looked up from reference TRBV9 and TRBJ2-1, is DSGVTQTPKHLITATGQRVTLRCSPRSGDLSVYWYQQSLDQGLQFLIQYYNGEERAKGNILERFSAQQFPDLHSELNLSSLELGDSALYFCASSAMNNEQFFGPGTRLTVL.

This clonotype was seen repeatedly, ten times or more. The V and J genes are TRBV27 and TRBJ2-1; perhaps TRBD2 as D (6 bases). The CDR3 contains 14 residues. CDR1 MNHEY and CDR2 SMNVEV come from the germline V gene (reference sequence). Trimming took 4 bases from V and 5 from J, leaving 12 bases between them. The CDR3 DNA sequence: TGTGCCAGCAGTTCCCGGGGGTTTGACAATGAGCAGTTCTTC. The encoded protein is CASSSRGFDNEQFF.

In this sample, this clonotype turned up a few times. V gene TRBV28 combines with J gene TRBJ2-5, with 10 bases that match TRBD1. Germline assignment: CDR1 MDHEN and CDR2 SYDVKM. V trimming: 4 bases; J trimming: 3 bases; junction bases outside the gene matches: 8. CDR3 length equals 16 residues. CDR3 in amino acids: CASSSETGTGEETQYF. The DNA for the CDR3 is TGTGCCAGCAGTTCGGAAACCGGGACAGGGGAAGAGACCCAGTACTTC.

This clonotype appeared a few times. The rearrangement joins TRBV28 to TRBJ2-1; D uncertain. The CDR3 has 12 amino acids. The germline V and J ends were trimmed by 5 bases and 5 bases, with 7 bases remaining between them. In germline, CDR1 is MDHEN, CDR2 SYDVKM. The CDR3 DNA follows: TGTGCCAGCAGTATCGTAAACAATGAGCAGTTCTTC. Residues: CASSIVNNEQFF.

This clonotype was picked up many times. The chain couples TRBV11-2 to TRBJ1-1; no clear D. CDR1 is SGHAT and CDR2 is FQNNGV in the germline V gene. CDR3 size: 13 residues. V was shortened by 0 bases and J by 1 base, with 3 bases between the two germline ends. The CDR3 DNA reads TGTGCCAGCAGCTTAGAGACGAACACTGAAGCTTTCTTT. The encoded protein is CASSLETNTEAFF.

This clonotype was detected only a few times. This chain joins TRBV4-1 and TRBJ2-5, with D uncertain. V dropped 0 bases and J dropped 7 bases, with 3 bases sitting between them. Germline CDR1 is MGHRA and CDR2 is YSYEKL. The CDR3 runs to 11 residues. The CDR3 region is CASSQDTTQYF. CDR3 DNA sequence: TGCGCCAGCAGCCAAGATACGACCCAGTACTTC.

The genes are TRBV10-3 and TRBJ1-2, with D perhaps matching TRBD1 (5 bases). CDR1 and CDR2 (germline): ENHRY, SYGVKD. CDR3 length: 14 amino acids. V was pared by 4 bases and J by 5 bases, with 14 bases between. CDR3 sequence reads: CAISVGQVPYGYTF. The CDR3 bases are TGTGCCATCAGTGTGGGGCAGGTTCCTTATGGCTACACCTTC.

There are a few counts of this clonotype. The chain carries TRBV5-6 and TRBJ2-3; D is ambiguous. V lost 0 bases and J 2 bases, leaving 13 bases between the germline ends. The CDR3 runs to 16 residues. Germline CDR1 is SGHDT and CDR2 is YYEEEE. CDR3 nucleotide sequence: TGTGCCAGCAGCTTGGCTTCCCGGGCCCACACAGATACGCAGTATTTT. It is translated as CASSLASRAHTDTQYF.

This clonotype was observed at least ten times. The V gene is TRBV28, the J gene TRBJ1-5; a possible D gene is TRBD1 (6 bases). Germline V lookup: CDR1 MDHEN, CDR2 SYDVKM. The length of the CDR3 is 17 residues. Between the trimmed V and J ends, which lost 5 bases and 0 bases, there was a span of 17 bases. As DNA, the CDR3 is TGTGCCAGCAGTCAACACACCTGGACAGATAGCAATCAGCCCCAGCATTTT. Translation gives CASSQHTWTDSNQPQHF.